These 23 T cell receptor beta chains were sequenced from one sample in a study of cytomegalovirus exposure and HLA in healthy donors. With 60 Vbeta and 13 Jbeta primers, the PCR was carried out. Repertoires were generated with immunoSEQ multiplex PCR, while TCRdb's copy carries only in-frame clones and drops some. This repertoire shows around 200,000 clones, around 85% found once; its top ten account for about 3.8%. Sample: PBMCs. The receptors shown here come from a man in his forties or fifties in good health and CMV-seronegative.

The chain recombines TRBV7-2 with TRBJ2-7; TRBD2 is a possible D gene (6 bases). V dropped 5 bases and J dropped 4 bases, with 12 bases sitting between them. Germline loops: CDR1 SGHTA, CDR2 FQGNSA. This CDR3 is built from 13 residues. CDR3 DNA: TGTGCCAGCAGCCTCCTGGAGGGGTACGAGCAGTACTTC. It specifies CASSLLEGYEQYF.

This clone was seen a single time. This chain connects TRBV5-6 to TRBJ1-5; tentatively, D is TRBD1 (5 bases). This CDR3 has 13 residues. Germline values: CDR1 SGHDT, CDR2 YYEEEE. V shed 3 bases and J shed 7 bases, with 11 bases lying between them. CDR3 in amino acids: CASSSGGVQPQHF. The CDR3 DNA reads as TGTGCCAGCAGCTCTGGGGGGGTACAGCCCCAGCATTTT.

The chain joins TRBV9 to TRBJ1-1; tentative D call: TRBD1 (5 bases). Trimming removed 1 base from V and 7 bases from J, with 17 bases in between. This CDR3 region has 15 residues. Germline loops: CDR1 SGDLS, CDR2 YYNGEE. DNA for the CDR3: TGTGCCAGCAGCGTATTCGGAGGGGATATCAGTGAAGCTTTCTTT. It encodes CASSVFGGDISEAFF. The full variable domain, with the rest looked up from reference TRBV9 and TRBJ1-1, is DSGVTQTPKHLITATGQRVTLRCSPRSGDLSVYWYQQSLDQGLQFLIQYYNGEERAKGNILERFSAQQFPDLHSELNLSSLELGDSALYFCASSVFGGDISEAFFGQGTRLTVV.

The CDR3 bases are TGTGCCAGCAGCGCTACGAACAATGAGCAGTTCTTC. Translation: CASSATNNEQFF. The genes are TRBV7-9 and TRBJ2-1; D is ambiguous. This CDR3 contains 12 residues. Germline V gene sequence: CDR1 SEHNR, CDR2 FQNEAQ (reference sequence). The V and J ends lost 5 bases and 5 bases respectively, with 7 bases between them.

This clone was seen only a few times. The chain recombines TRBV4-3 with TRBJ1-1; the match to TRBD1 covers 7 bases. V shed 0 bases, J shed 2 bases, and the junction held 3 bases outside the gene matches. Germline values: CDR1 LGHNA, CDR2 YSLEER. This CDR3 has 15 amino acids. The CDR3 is CASSQDPGGNTEAFF. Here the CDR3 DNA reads TGCGCCAGCAGCCAAGATCCAGGGGGAAACACTGAAGCTTTCTTT.

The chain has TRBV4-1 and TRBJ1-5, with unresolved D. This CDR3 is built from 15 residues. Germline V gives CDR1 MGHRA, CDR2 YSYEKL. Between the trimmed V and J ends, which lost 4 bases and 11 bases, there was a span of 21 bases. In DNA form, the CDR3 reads TGCGCCAGCAGCCGCCGGGCGGGAGGGATAACAGCCCAGCATTTT. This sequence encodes CASSRRAGGITAQHF.

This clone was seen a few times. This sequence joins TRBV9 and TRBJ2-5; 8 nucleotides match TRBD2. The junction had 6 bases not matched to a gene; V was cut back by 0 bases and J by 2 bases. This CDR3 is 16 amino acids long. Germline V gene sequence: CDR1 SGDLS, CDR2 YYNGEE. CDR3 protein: CASSVGAGLGQETQYF. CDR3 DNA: TGTGCCAGCAGCGTAGGGGCGGGACTAGGTCAAGAGACCCAGTACTTC.

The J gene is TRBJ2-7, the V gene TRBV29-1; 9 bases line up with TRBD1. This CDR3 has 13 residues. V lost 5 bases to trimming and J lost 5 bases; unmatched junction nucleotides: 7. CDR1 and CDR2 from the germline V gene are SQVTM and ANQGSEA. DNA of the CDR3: TGCAGCGTTTTGGGACAGGGTTCCCACGAGCAGTACTTC. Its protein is CSVLGQGSHEQYF.

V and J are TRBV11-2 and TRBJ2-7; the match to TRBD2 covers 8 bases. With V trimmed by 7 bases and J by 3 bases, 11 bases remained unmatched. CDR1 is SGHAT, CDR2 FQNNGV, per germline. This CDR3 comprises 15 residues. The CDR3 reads CASTTERGPDYEQYF. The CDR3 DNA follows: TGTGCCAGCACCACGGAGCGGGGGCCCGACTACGAGCAGTACTTC.

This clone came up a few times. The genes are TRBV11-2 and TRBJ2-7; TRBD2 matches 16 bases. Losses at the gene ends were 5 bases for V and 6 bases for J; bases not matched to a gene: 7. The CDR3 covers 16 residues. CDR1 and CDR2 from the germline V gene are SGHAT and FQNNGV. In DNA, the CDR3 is TGTGCCAGCAGCCCCGGGACTAGCGGGGGGGCGATCGAGCAGTACTTC. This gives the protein CASSPGTSGGAIEQYF.

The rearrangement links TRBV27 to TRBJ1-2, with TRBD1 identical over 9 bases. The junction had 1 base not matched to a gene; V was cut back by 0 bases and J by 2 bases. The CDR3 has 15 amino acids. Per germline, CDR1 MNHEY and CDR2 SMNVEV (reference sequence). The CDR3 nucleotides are TGTGCCAGCAGTTTATCTGGGACAGGGAACTATGGCTACACCTTC. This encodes CASSLSGTGNYGYTF.

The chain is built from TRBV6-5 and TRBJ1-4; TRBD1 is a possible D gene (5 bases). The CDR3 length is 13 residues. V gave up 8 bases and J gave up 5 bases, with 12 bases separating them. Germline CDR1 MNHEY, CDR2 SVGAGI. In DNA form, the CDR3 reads TGTGCCAGCGGGGAGGGGTCAAATGAAAAACTGTTTTTT. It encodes CASGEGSNEKLFF.

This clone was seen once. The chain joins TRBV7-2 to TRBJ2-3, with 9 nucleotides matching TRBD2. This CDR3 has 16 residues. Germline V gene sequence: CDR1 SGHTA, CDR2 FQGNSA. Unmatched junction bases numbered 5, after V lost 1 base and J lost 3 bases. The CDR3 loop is CASSLDGAGGTDTQYF. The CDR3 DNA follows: TGTGCCAGCAGCTTAGATGGGGCGGGGGGGACAGATACGCAGTATTTT. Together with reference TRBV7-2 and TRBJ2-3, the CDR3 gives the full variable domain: GAGVSQSPSNKVTEKGKDVELRCDPISGHTALYWYRQSLGQGLEFLIYFQGNSAPDKSGLPSDRFSAERTGGSVSTLTIQRTQQEDSAVYLCASSLDGAGGTDTQYFGPGTRLTVL.

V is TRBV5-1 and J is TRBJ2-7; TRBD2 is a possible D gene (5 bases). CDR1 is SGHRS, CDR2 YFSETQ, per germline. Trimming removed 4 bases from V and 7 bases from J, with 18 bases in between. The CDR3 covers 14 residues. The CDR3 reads CASSRDGWVGEQYF. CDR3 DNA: TGCGCCAGCAGCCGGGATGGATGGGTCGGGGAGCAGTACTTC. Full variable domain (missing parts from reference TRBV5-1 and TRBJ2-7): KAGVTQTPRYLIKTRGQQVTLSCSPISGHRSVSWYQQTPGQGLQFLFEYFSETQRNKGNFPGRFSGRQFSNSRSEMNVSTLELGDSALYLCASSRDGWVGEQYFGPGTRLTVT.

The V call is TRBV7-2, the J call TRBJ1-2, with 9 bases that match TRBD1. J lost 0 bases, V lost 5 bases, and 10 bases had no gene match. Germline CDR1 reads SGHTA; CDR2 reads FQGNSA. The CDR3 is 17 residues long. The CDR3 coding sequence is TGTGCCAGCAGCCAAGGACAGGGGACGAAAACTAACTATGGCTACACCTTC. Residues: CASSQGQGTKTNYGYTF. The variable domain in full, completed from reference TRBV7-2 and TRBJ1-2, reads GAGVSQSPSNKVTEKGKDVELRCDPISGHTALYWYRQSLGQGLEFLIYFQGNSAPDKSGLPSDRFSAERTGGSVSTLTIQRTQQEDSAVYLCASSQGQGTKTNYGYTFGSGTRLTVV.

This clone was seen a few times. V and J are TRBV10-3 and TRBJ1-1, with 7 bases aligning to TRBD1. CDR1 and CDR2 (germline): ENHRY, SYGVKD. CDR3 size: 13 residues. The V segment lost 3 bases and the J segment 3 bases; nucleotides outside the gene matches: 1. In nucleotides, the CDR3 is TGTGCCATCAGTGAAGGGGGCCACACTGAAGCTTTCTTT. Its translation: CAISEGGHTEAFF.

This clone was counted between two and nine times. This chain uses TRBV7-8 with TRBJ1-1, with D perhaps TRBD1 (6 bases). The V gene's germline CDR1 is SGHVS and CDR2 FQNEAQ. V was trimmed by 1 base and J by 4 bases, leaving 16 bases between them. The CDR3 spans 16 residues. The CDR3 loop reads CASSLVVGGWGTEAFF. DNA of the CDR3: TGTGCCAGCAGCTTAGTCGTAGGGGGTTGGGGCACTGAAGCTTTCTTT.

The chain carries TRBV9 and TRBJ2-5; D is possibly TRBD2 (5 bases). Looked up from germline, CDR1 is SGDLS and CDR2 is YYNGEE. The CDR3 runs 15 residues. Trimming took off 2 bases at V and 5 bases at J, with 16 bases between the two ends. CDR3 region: CASSVGELLLETQYF. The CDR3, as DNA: TGTGCCAGCAGCGTCGGGGAGCTGCTGTTGGAGACCCAGTACTTC.

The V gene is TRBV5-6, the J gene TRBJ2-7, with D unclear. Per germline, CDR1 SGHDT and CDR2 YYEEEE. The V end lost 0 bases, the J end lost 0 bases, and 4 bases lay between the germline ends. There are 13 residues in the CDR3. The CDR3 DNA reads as TGTGCCAGCAGCTTGGAGAGCTCCTACGAGCAGTACTTC. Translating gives CASSLESSYEQYF. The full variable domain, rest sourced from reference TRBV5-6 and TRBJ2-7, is DAGVTQSPTHLIKTRGQQVTLRCSPKSGHDTVSWYQQALGQGPQFIFQYYEEEERQRGNFPDRFSGHQFPNYSSELNVNALLLGDSALYLCASSLESSYEQYFGPGTRLTVT.

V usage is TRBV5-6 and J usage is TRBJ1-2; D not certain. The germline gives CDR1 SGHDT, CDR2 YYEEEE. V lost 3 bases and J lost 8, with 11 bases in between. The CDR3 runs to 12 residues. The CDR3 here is CASSSGGSGYTF. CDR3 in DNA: TGTGCCAGCAGCTCTGGAGGGTCAGGCTACACCTTC.

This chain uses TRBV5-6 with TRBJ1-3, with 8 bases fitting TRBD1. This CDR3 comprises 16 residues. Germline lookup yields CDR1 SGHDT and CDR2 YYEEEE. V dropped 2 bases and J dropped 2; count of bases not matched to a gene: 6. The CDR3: CASSFMDRVTGNTIYF. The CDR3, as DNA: TGTGCCAGCAGCTTCATGGACAGGGTCACTGGAAACACCATATATTTT. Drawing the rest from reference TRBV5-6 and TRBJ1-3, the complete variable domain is DAGVTQSPTHLIKTRGQQVTLRCSPKSGHDTVSWYQQALGQGPQFIFQYYEEEERQRGNFPDRFSGHQFPNYSSELNVNALLLGDSALYLCASSFMDRVTGNTIYFGEGSWLTVV.

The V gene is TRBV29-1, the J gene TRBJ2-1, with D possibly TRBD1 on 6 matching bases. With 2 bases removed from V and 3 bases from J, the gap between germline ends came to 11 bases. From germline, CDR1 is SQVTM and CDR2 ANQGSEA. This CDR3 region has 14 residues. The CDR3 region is CSVELRDIYNEQFF. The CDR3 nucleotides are TGCAGCGTTGAACTTAGGGACATCTACAATGAGCAGTTCTTC.

Here the CDR3 DNA reads TGCAGCGTTGTGGGCAGGGGGGAAGCTTTCTTT. Residues: CSVVGRGEAFF. The chain combines TRBV29-1 with TRBJ1-1; 7 bases are a match to TRBD1. CDR1 is SQVTM, CDR2 ANQGSEA, per germline. With V trimmed by 4 bases and J by 8 bases, 4 bases remained unmatched. The CDR3 is made up of 11 amino acids.